This T cell receptor beta chain was sequenced in a study of OX40 agonist ivuxolimab in advanced cancers. Study-level points and caveats: Clonal expansion from baseline to week 6 occurred in both CD4+ and CD8+ T cells.

This CDR3 comprises 16 residues. Germline CDR1 MDHEN, CDR2 SYDVKM. The V and J ends lost 3 bases and 7 bases respectively, with 16 bases between them. About this clone: The antigen is unknown.

Generated by immunoSEQ multiplex PCR, the TCRdb table keeps only in-frame clones and is missing some. The sample has more than 50,000 clones, about 84% seen once. The sequence derives from an adult with an advanced solid tumor such as melanoma, head and neck, liver or kidney cancer. The rearrangement links TRBV28 to TRBJ2-6; D tentatively fits TRBD1 or TRBD2 (7 bases each). Specimen: CD4+ or CD8+ T cells sorted from blood, collected in a trial of the OX40 agonist ivuxolimab. The CDR3 here is CASSFPQGGRANVLTF. The CDR3 coding sequence is TGTGCCAGCAGTTTCCCGCAGGGGGGGCGAGCCAACGTCCTGACTTTC.